This T cell receptor (beta chain) was found in a study of cytomegalovirus exposure and HLA in healthy donors. Researchers ran the PCR with 60 Vbeta and 13 Jbeta primers. This table comes from immunoSEQ multiplex PCR, and its TCRdb copy is limited to in-frame clones, with some not included. Its clone listing holds 100,000 to 150,000 clones. The CDR3 length is 14 residues. Trimming took 1 base from V and 0 from J, leaving 7 bases between them. The germline V gene has CDR1 SGHKS and CDR2 YYEKEE (reference sequence). The chain couples TRBV5-5 to TRBJ2-5, with D unclear. Sequencing used PBMCs. The clonotype comes from a man in his thirties or forties in good health and CMV-seronegative. CDR3 nucleotides: TGTGCCAGCAGCTTGTTAAAAAACCAAGAGACCCAGTACTTC. Amino acid sequence: CASSLLKNQETQYF.